This TCR beta chain is drawn from a study of cytotoxic CD8 clonotypes in ibrutinib-treated CLL. Depth targeted 1 in 200,000 to 1 in 1 million T cells, averaging 10x coverage per clonotype. Generated by immunoSEQ multiplex PCR, the TCRdb table keeps only in-frame clones and is missing some. The table lists around 160,000 clones, 70% to 90% of them singletons, with 3% to 3.5% in the top ten. The CDR3 runs to 16 residues. Germline V gives CDR1 LNHDA, CDR2 SQIVND (reference sequence). The trim removed 5 bases at V and 5 bases at J, leaving 12 bases unmatched. The rearrangement joins TRBV19 to TRBJ1-1; the match to TRBD1 covers 9 bases. The receptor was isolated from a human donor with chronic lymphocytic leukemia. The sequenced sample was PBMCs, obtained at disease progression, from a patient treated with ibrutinib. DNA of the CDR3: TGTGCCAGTAGTCCCGGGGGACAGGGTGTGTTGACTGAAGCTTTCTTT. It codes for CASSPGGQGVLTEAFF.